This TCR beta chain was captured in a study of breast tumors, draining lymph nodes, adjacent tissues. General study findings and limits: Tumor TCR diversity was below lymph nodes but above nontumor tissue. The data were judged consistent with most tumor T cells coming from lymph node and expanding in tumor. Tumor and nontumor repertoires were significantly more similar in luminal-like than in basal-like breast cancer. That most tumor T cells come from lymph nodes remained unproven.

TCRdb called the multiplex PCR reads again in MiXCR, with one record for every CDR3 protein. The sample has about 230,000 distinct CDR3 sequences, about 30% seen once; the top ten hold approximately 1.4%. The lymph nodes were axillary draining lymph nodes from breast cancer patients. To note about this clonotype: The antigen remains unidentified.

The receptor was derived from a female donor with breast cancer. Some clones in this sample may be carry-over from other donors' samples. Source material: axillary lymph node tissue.

The CDR3 is CASSSARSSYNEQFF. CDR3 coding DNA: TGTGCCAGCAGTTCGGCTAGGAGCTCCTACAATGAGCAGTTCTTC. This chain joins TRBV27 and TRBJ2-1; the D is unclear. Trimming stripped 4 bases from V and 0 bases from J, with 10 bases between. CDR3 size: 15 residues. Germline V gene sequence: CDR1 MNHEY, CDR2 SMNVEV (reference sequence).